The sample holds many counts of the clone carrying this T cell receptor (beta chain). The authors prepared the TCRbeta library with unique molecular identifiers. MiXCR, run by TCRdb on the PCR reads, gives a single entry per CDR3 protein. The sample contains roughly 500,000 distinct CDR3 sequences, around 13% of which appear only once. The sample comes from a study of T-cell reconstitution after alpha-beta-depleted transplantation in children. The CDR3 runs 13 residues. Trimming pared 1 base from V and 3 bases from J, leaving 5 bases between. Germline V gene lookup returns CDR1 SGHVS and CDR2 FNYEAQ. This receptor was obtained from a human donor who donated a stem cell graft to a child with combined immunodeficiency. The sequences come from PBMCs from the stem cell graft donor, collected from the stem cell graft. The gene calls are TRBV7-6 and TRBJ2-3; D gene ambiguous. The CDR3 sequence: CASSLEWTDTQYF. CDR3 nucleotide sequence: TGTGCCAGCAGCTTAGAGTGGACAGATACGCAGTATTTT.